A few counts support the clone carrying this T cell receptor (beta chain). What it recognizes is unknown. Germline V gene lookup returns CDR1 WNHNN and CDR2 SYGVQD (reference sequence). V dropped 7 bases and J dropped 2 bases, with 11 bases sitting between them. This CDR3 has 13 residues. This sample stems from a study of radiation and T cells in renal cell carcinoma. Described time point: blood 2 weeks post-SBRT. Specified treatment: 15 Gy SBRT to primary tumor, nephrectomy 4 weeks later. This renal cell carcinoma was of the clear cell type. Only in-frame clones appear in the TCRdb table, and some are missing; sequencing was by immunoSEQ multiplex PCR. Here the sample spans 45,000 to 55,000 clones, roughly 78% being singletons. Study results and limitations: Without pretreatment biopsies, baseline tumor clonotype presence was undetermined. Top tumor clonotypes rose in blood 2 weeks post-radiation, then contracted.

The origin of this receptor is a woman aged 65 to 85 with renal cell carcinoma. This material consisted of blood, taken from a patient whose treatment included radiotherapy and nephrectomy. The chain joins TRBV10-1 to TRBJ1-1, with D tentatively TRBD1 (6 bases). CDR3 protein: CASKGHPNTEAFF. DNA for the CDR3: TGCGCCAGCAAGGGACACCCCAACACTGAAGCTTTCTTT.